The 19 T cell receptor beta chains below were found in one sample sequenced in a study of blood T cell repertoires in COVID-19. Profiling relied on immunoSEQ multiplex PCR, and the TCRdb table lists in-frame clones only, not all of them. The top ten hold roughly 3.7% of the sample, which has about 43,000 clones, 87% seen once. Sequenced material: peripheral blood. Receptors originate from a middle-aged man with COVID-19, enrolled during active disease.

J is TRBJ2-1 and V is TRBV6-6; D unclear. Germline CDR1 reads MNHNY; CDR2 reads SVGAGI (reference sequence). The V and J ends lost 0 bases and 5 bases respectively, with 11 bases between them. The CDR3 consists of 15 residues. For the CDR3, the DNA is TGTGCCAGCAGTTACTCGTCCAAACCTAACAATGAGCAGTTCTTC. It codes for CASSYSSKPNNEQFF.

This rearrangement joins TRBV28 to TRBJ1-2; 7 bases are shared with TRBD1. The CDR3 is 13 residues long. Germline CDR1 and CDR2: MDHEN and SYDVKM. V lost 5 bases, J lost 4 bases, and 4 bases stayed unmatched. The CDR3 DNA sequence: TGTGCCAGCAGTACCGGACAGGTCTATGGCTACACCTTC. As protein: CASSTGQVYGYTF.

The chain recombines TRBV7-6 with TRBJ1-1; 7 bases align to TRBD1. CDR1 and CDR2 from the germline V gene are SGHVS and FNYEAQ. This CDR3 contains 14 residues. The ends lost 1 base at V and 5 bases at J; junction bases unmatched: 4. CDR3 sequence (DNA): TGTGCCAGCAGCTTAGAGGGGGCGCGGACTGAAGCTTTCTTT. Amino acids: CASSLEGARTEAFF.

The rearrangement joins TRBV19 to TRBJ1-2; 12 nucleotides align to TRBD1. This CDR3 is built from 18 residues. Germline V lookup: CDR1 LNHDA, CDR2 SQIVND (reference sequence). The J segment lost 0 bases and the V segment lost 4 bases, leaving 9 bases of the junction unmatched. The CDR3 loop reads CASSRGPGQGATNYGYTF. Written as DNA, the CDR3 is TGTGCCAGTAGTAGAGGACCGGGACAGGGGGCGACTAACTATGGCTACACCTTC.

With respect to this clone: Other nucleotide sequences from this sample produce the same CDR3. The chain employs TRBV5-1 and TRBJ1-1; D may be TRBD1 (6 bases). CDR3 size: 14 residues. In germline, CDR1 is SGHRS, CDR2 YFSETQ. V was trimmed by 4 bases and J by 1 base, leaving 11 bases between them. The CDR3 DNA reads as TGCGCCAGCAGCCGCGGACAGTCGAACACTGAAGCTTTCTTT. It specifies CASSRGQSNTEAFF.

J is TRBJ2-7 and V is TRBV13, with TRBD1 matching 8 bases. Germline V lookup: CDR1 PRHDT, CDR2 FYEKMQ (reference sequence). J gave up 1 base and V 5 bases, and 4 bases lay outside the gene matches. The CDR3 contains 14 residues. The CDR3 is CASSLQGGSYEQYF. CDR3 DNA sequence: TGTGCCAGCAGCCTACAGGGGGGATCCTACGAGCAGTACTTC.

This clone turned up a few times. V is TRBV5-1 and J is TRBJ2-7; 9 bases match TRBD1. This CDR3 has 16 residues. The germline V gene has CDR1 SGHRS and CDR2 YFSETQ. Trimming took 3 bases from V and 6 from J; bases not matched to a gene: 13. The CDR3 region has the DNA TGCGCCAGCAGCTGGTCGGGGACAGGGAAATCCCTCGAGCAGTACTTC. It is translated as CASSWSGTGKSLEQYF.

This chain links TRBV18 with TRBJ1-2, with D perhaps TRBD1 (5 bases). CDR3 length: 15 residues. Germline CDR1 and CDR2: KGHSH and LQKENI. V was pared by 1 base and J by 1 base, with 10 bases between. CDR3 sequence: CASSPLDKNNYGYTF. In nucleotides, the CDR3 is TGTGCCAGCTCACCACTGGACAAAAATAACTATGGCTACACCTTC.

V usage is TRBV27 and J usage is TRBJ2-3; 12 positions match TRBD2. V shed 7 bases, J shed 4 bases, and the junction held 3 bases outside the gene matches. The CDR3 has 14 amino acids. Per the germline V gene, CDR1 is MNHEY and CDR2 is SMNVEV (reference sequence). The CDR3 bases are TGTGCCAGCATGGCTAGCGGGGGGGCAGATACGCAGTATTTT. Encoded protein: CASMASGGADTQYF.

The V gene is TRBV30, the J gene TRBJ2-7; tentative D call: TRBD2 (6 bases). Trimming removed 3 bases at V and 0 bases at J, with 15 bases between. This CDR3 is built from 15 residues. The germline V gene has CDR1 GTSNPN and CDR2 SVGIG (reference sequence). The CDR3 is CAWRPPGVRSYEQYF. CDR3 DNA: TGTGCCTGGAGGCCGCCGGGGGTCCGCTCCTACGAGCAGTACTTC.

This clone was counted a few times. The rearrangement uses TRBV28 and TRBJ1-2, with 10 bases lining up with TRBD1. Germline values: CDR1 MDHEN, CDR2 SYDVKM. Trimming cost V 5 bases and J 2 bases; bases outside gene matches: 2. The CDR3 extends over 14 amino acids. The CDR3: CASSGQGVNYGYTF. DNA of the CDR3: TGTGCCAGCAGTGGACAGGGGGTGAACTATGGCTACACCTTC.

V gene TRBV2 combines with J gene TRBJ1-1, with TRBD1 matching 8 bases. This CDR3 is built from 14 residues. V shed 5 bases and J 4 bases; nucleotides not matched to a gene: 6. The germline V gene encodes CDR1 SNHLY and CDR2 FYNNEI. CDR3 loop: CASSTRGQGTEAFF. CDR3 bases: TGTGCCAGCAGTACCAGGGGGCAGGGCACTGAAGCTTTCTTT.

This clone was seen a few times. The rearrangement links TRBV28 to TRBJ1-3, with 8 bases identical to TRBD1. Unmatched junction bases numbered 1, after V lost 6 bases and J lost 0 bases. Germline values: CDR1 MDHEN, CDR2 SYDVKM. The CDR3 is made up of 14 amino acids. The CDR3 DNA reads as TGTGCCAGCAGACAGGGGGGCTCTGGAAACACCATATATTTT. This gives the protein CASRQGGSGNTIYF.

J is TRBJ2-3 and V is TRBV29-1; no definite D call. The V end lost 0 bases, the J end lost 4 bases, and 14 bases lay between the germline ends. This CDR3 spans 15 amino acids. The germline CDR1 and CDR2 sequences are SQVTM and ANQGSEA. The CDR3 reads CSVEDFNSPADTQYF. The CDR3 DNA follows: TGCAGCGTTGAAGATTTTAACTCCCCTGCAGATACGCAGTATTTT.

This clone was detected only once. The V call is TRBV28, the J call TRBJ2-5; D perhaps matches TRBD2 (5 bases). Germline values: CDR1 MDHEN, CDR2 SYDVKM. V dropped 7 bases and J dropped 5 bases, with 17 bases sitting between them. The CDR3 is 14 amino acids. In DNA, the CDR3 is TGTGCCAGCAATGGAGCGGCCCCCAGGGAGACCCAGTACTTC. It translates to CASNGAAPRETQYF.

The chain employs TRBV5-6 and TRBJ2-7; 8 bases align to TRBD1. The CDR3 sequence is 14 residues long. The J segment lost 5 bases and the V segment lost 4 bases, leaving 8 bases of the junction unmatched. CDR1 is SGHDT and CDR2 is YYEEEE in the germline V gene. CDR3 bases: TGTGCCAGCAGCACCTCGACAGGGGACCACGAGCAGTACTTC. Residues: CASSTSTGDHEQYF.

V gene TRBV5-1 combines with J gene TRBJ2-3; a possible D gene is TRBD2 (6 bases). This CDR3 is built from 15 residues. The germline V gene has CDR1 SGHRS and CDR2 YFSETQ. Between the trimmed V and J ends, which lost 3 bases and 3 bases, there was a span of 14 bases. The CDR3 loop reads CASSSGTAGTDTQYF. The CDR3 DNA reads as TGCGCCAGCAGCTCTGGGACCGCGGGGACAGATACGCAGTATTTT.

V is TRBV2 and J is TRBJ2-5, with a tentative D call TRBD2 (6 bases). The germline V and J ends were trimmed by 7 bases and 5 bases, with 17 bases remaining between them. Germline CDR1 and CDR2: SNHLY and FYNNEI. The CDR3 loop spans 14 amino acids. The CDR3 coding sequence is TGTGCCAGCAATCGGGACTCGGGTTATGAGACCCAGTACTTC. Its protein is CASNRDSGYETQYF.

Only a few counts were recorded for this clone. The chain joins TRBV29-1 to TRBJ1-2; 7 bases are shared with TRBD1. CDR1 and CDR2 (germline): SQVTM, ANQGSEA. V lost 6 bases, J lost 4 bases, and 14 bases stayed unmatched. CDR3 length equals 15 residues. The CDR3, as DNA: TGCAGCGTCGGTACGTCGACAGGGACCCTCTATGGCTACACCTTC. Residues: CSVGTSTGTLYGYTF.